The 29 T cell receptor beta chains below come from one sample, sequenced in a study of glioma-infiltrating T cells after dendritic cell vaccination. Assay used: immunoSEQ multiplex PCR; TCRdb lists only in-frame clones, some missing. The data contain 65,000 to 80,000 clones, about nine tenths of them singletons. Stated time point: after dendritic cell vaccination, including at tumor progression/relapse. The input for sequencing was blood, taken after dendritic cell vaccination. The receptors come from a human donor with glioblastoma.

This clone was counted only a few times. The rearrangement links TRBV21-1 to TRBJ1-4. TRBV21-1 is classified as a pseudogene. The length of the CDR3 is 17 residues. CDR3 in DNA: TGTGCCAGCAGACTCCAGGGACTCAATCATGCTAATGAAAAACTGTTTTTT. It specifies CASRLQGLNHANEKLFF.

In this sample, this clone turned up once. The V call is TRBV10-1, the J call TRBJ2-3, with D possibly matching TRBD2 (7 bases). Germline V gene sequence: CDR1 WNHNN, CDR2 SYGVQD (reference sequence). The CDR3 has 15 residues. Trimming removed 4 bases at V and 3 bases at J, with 14 bases between. The CDR3 reads CASSGSGGRTDTQYF. CDR3 nucleotides: TGCGCCAGCAGTGGATCCGGGGGGCGGACAGATACGCAGTATTTT.

J is TRBJ1-2 and V is TRBV15; 8 nucleotides agree with TRBD1. J was trimmed by 6 bases and V by 1 base; bases with no gene match: 1. CDR3 length equals 13 residues. Germline V lookup: CDR1 LNHNV, CDR2 YYDKDF (reference sequence). Here the CDR3 DNA reads TGTGCCACCAGCAGAGCACAGGGGGATGGCTACACCTTC. It encodes CATSRAQGDGYTF.

The rearrangement uses TRBV4-2 and TRBJ2-3, with D perhaps TRBD2 (5 bases). Per germline, CDR1 LGHNA and CDR2 YNFKEQ. CDR3 length equals 13 residues. V was clipped by 1 base and J by 4 bases, with 6 bases between them. In DNA, the CDR3 is TGTGCCAGCAGCCAAGGCGGGTCAGATACGCAGTATTTT. Translation: CASSQGGSDTQYF.

The chain links TRBV12-5 to TRBJ2-3; weak D call: TRBD1 (7 bases). V was pared by 5 bases and J by 5 bases, with 17 bases between. CDR3 length equals 15 residues. CDR1 is LGHNT and CDR2 is FRNRAP in the germline V gene. CDR3 amino acids: CASGLGQGGIDTQYF. The CDR3, as DNA: TGTGCTAGTGGTCTCGGCCAGGGGGGAATAGATACGCAGTATTTT.

The J gene is TRBJ2-5, the V gene TRBV6-7; the match to TRBD1 covers 7 bases. TRBV6-7 is placed among ORFs of uncertain function. This CDR3 has 13 amino acids. The V gene end was trimmed by 6 bases and the J gene end by 8 bases; junction bases not matched to a gene: 9. CDR3 nucleotide sequence: TGTGCCAGCAGGGGAGACAGGGCAGTTACCCAGTACTTC. This gives the protein CASRGDRAVTQYF.

The gene calls are TRBV19 and TRBJ2-4; TRBD2 might be the D (6 bases). Germline V gives CDR1 LNHDA, CDR2 SQIVND (reference sequence). V was shortened by 7 bases and J by 6 bases, with 13 bases between the two germline ends. The CDR3 has 13 amino acids. CDR3 coding DNA: TGTGCCAGTAAGGTGCGGGGCGGAAACATTCAGTACTTC. Its protein is CASKVRGGNIQYF.

This clone appeared a single time. The CDR3, as DNA: TGTGCCAGCAGCACGCGGGGATCAGAGACCCAGTACTTC. Its translation is CASSTRGSETQYF. The chain joins TRBV9 to TRBJ2-5, with a weak D call TRBD2 (6 bases). Germline CDR1 is SGDLS and CDR2 is YYNGEE. CDR3 length equals 13 residues. V lost 4 bases and J lost 4, with 11 bases in between. Full variable domain (missing parts from reference TRBV9 and TRBJ2-5): DSGVTQTPKHLITATGQRVTLRCSPRSGDLSVYWYQQSLDQGLQFLIQYYNGEERAKGNILERFSAQQFPDLHSELNLSSLELGDSALYFCASSTRGSETQYFGPGTRLLVL.

The rearrangement joins TRBV7-2 to TRBJ1-1, with D possibly TRBD1 on 5 matching bases. The CDR3 loop spans 19 amino acids. With 1 base removed from V and 5 bases from J, the gap between germline ends came to 26 bases. CDR1 is SGHTA, CDR2 FQGNSA, per germline. CDR3 bases: TGTGCCAGCAGCTTAGACTTTTCCCAGGGCAATCCTAGGAGAACTGAAGCTTTCTTT. Its protein product is CASSLDFSQGNPRRTEAFF. Together with reference TRBV7-2 and TRBJ1-1, the CDR3 gives the full variable domain: GAGVSQSPSNKVTEKGKDVELRCDPISGHTALYWYRQSLGQGLEFLIYFQGNSAPDKSGLPSDRFSAERTGGSVSTLTIQRTQQEDSAVYLCASSLDFSQGNPRRTEAFFGQGTRLTVV.

V gene TRBV5-6 combines with J gene TRBJ2-1, with D possibly being TRBD1 (5 bases). The CDR3 covers 15 residues. Germline CDR1 reads SGHDT; CDR2 reads YYEEEE. The V end was cut by 4 bases, the J end by 2 bases, with 13 bases between. The DNA for the CDR3 is TGTGCCAGCAGCGTACGACTGGGGCCCTACAATGAGCAGTTCTTC. Translated: CASSVRLGPYNEQFF.

This clone was seen just once. V and J are TRBV29-1 and TRBJ2-3; tentative D call: TRBD2 (6 bases). The CDR3 covers 15 residues. V dropped 6 bases and J dropped 2 bases, with 18 bases sitting between them. The germline CDR1 and CDR2 sequences are SQVTM and ANQGSEA. The CDR3 loop reads CSVHGAGLDTDTQYF. Here the CDR3 DNA reads TGCAGCGTACACGGGGCGGGACTCGACACAGATACGCAGTATTTT.

This sequence joins TRBV9 and TRBJ1-1; no firm D call. Trimming removed 3 bases at V and 1 base at J, with 10 bases between. Germline V gene sequence: CDR1 SGDLS, CDR2 YYNGEE. There are 14 residues in the CDR3. This CDR3 is CASSARPSNTEAFF. The CDR3 DNA sequence: TGTGCCAGCAGCGCGCGGCCTTCGAACACTGAAGCTTTCTTT. Full variable domain (outside the CDR3, taken from reference TRBV9 and TRBJ1-1): DSGVTQTPKHLITATGQRVTLRCSPRSGDLSVYWYQQSLDQGLQFLIQYYNGEERAKGNILERFSAQQFPDLHSELNLSSLELGDSALYFCASSARPSNTEAFFGQGTRLTVV.

The chain uses TRBV27 and TRBJ2-1; 8 bases align to TRBD2. The CDR3 extends over 18 amino acids. V was pared by 3 bases and J by 0 bases, with 10 bases of the junction left unmatched. Germline values: CDR1 MNHEY, CDR2 SMNVEV (reference sequence). The DNA for the CDR3 is TGTGCCAGCAGTTTGAGGCTAGCGGGCACCCTCTCCTACAATGAGCAGTTCTTC. Protein product: CASSLRLAGTLSYNEQFF.

This chain connects TRBV27 to TRBJ2-1, with 14 bases aligning to TRBD2. In germline, CDR1 is MNHEY, CDR2 SMNVEV (reference sequence). The V gene end was trimmed by 7 bases and the J gene end by 7 bases; junction bases not matched to a gene: 9. There are 16 residues in the CDR3. The CDR3 coding sequence is TGTGCCAGCACCCCACTGGGACTAGCGGGGGCTAATGAGCAGTTCTTC. Protein product: CASTPLGLAGANEQFF.

This chain connects TRBV19 to TRBJ2-1; D may be TRBD2 (7 bases). The length of the CDR3 is 15 residues. Trimming took 3 bases from V and 7 from J, leaving 16 bases between them. CDR1 and CDR2 from the germline V gene are LNHDA and SQIVND (reference sequence). The CDR3: CASSMRGRGGNEQFF. DNA of the CDR3: TGTGCCAGTAGTATGAGGGGGAGGGGGGGGAATGAGCAGTTCTTC.

The chain combines TRBV7-7 with TRBJ1-1; TRBD1 aligns across 7 bases. CDR1 and CDR2 from the germline V gene are SSHAT and FNYEAQ (reference sequence). V was pared by 3 bases and J by 11 bases, with 18 bases of the junction left unmatched. The CDR3 is 16 residues long. The CDR3 sequence: CASSFSPGRVGRGAFF. The CDR3 DNA follows: TGTGCCAGCAGCTTTTCCCCAGGGCGGGTAGGCAGGGGGGCTTTCTTT.

The V gene is TRBV27, the J gene TRBJ1-5; no definite D call. The V gene's germline CDR1 is MNHEY and CDR2 SMNVEV (reference sequence). The CDR3 runs to 14 residues. The V gene lost 6 bases and the J gene lost 6 bases, with 15 bases spanning the gap. The CDR3 sequence is CASSPAGRIQPQHF. CDR3 nucleotide sequence: TGTGCCAGCAGCCCGGCCGGGAGGATTCAGCCCCAGCATTTT.

This chain links TRBV4-2 with TRBJ1-6, with D perhaps matching TRBD1 (5 bases). Trimming removed 0 bases from V and 9 bases from J, with 15 bases in between. The CDR3 length is 16 residues. From germline, CDR1 is LGHNA and CDR2 YNFKEQ. Written as DNA, the CDR3 is TGTGCCAGCAGCCAAGATCTTCCGGGGGAGGGTTCACCCCTCCACTTT. Its translation: CASSQDLPGEGSPLHF.

This rearrangement joins TRBV10-2 to TRBJ2-7; D may be TRBD1 (6 bases). The CDR3 loop spans 14 amino acids. V lost 7 bases, J lost 4 bases, and 17 bases lay in between. The germline CDR1 and CDR2 sequences are WSHSY and SAAADI. CDR3 protein: CASTQTGLPYEQYF. The DNA of the CDR3 is TGCGCCAGCACCCAGACAGGACTTCCTTACGAGCAGTACTTC.

V and J are TRBV27 and TRBJ1-2; D call uncertain. CDR3 length: 13 amino acids. V lost 2 bases, J lost 8 bases, and 12 bases lay in between. Germline-derived CDR1 and CDR2 are MNHEY and SMNVEV (reference sequence). The CDR3 DNA follows: TGTGCCAGCAGTTTAGTTGGTGTCGCGGGCTACACCTTC. This gives the protein CASSLVGVAGYTF.

V and J are TRBV19 and TRBJ1-1, with 8 bases aligning to TRBD1. This CDR3 has 14 amino acids. Germline V gene data show CDR1 as LNHDA and CDR2 as SQIVND (reference sequence). V lost 7 bases, J lost 4 bases, and 8 bases stayed unmatched. CDR3 sequence: CASKGQGAATEAFF. The CDR3, as DNA: TGTGCCAGTAAGGGGCAGGGGGCTGCCACTGAAGCTTTCTTT.

The chain employs TRBV9 and TRBJ2-2; D uncertain. CDR3 length equals 14 residues. Germline V lookup: CDR1 SGDLS, CDR2 YYNGEE. V lost 4 bases to trimming and J lost 6 bases, with 13 bases between them. The CDR3 nucleotides are TGTGCCAGCAGCCCCCGACTTGTTTCCGGGGAGCTGTTTTTT. Residues: CASSPRLVSGELFF.

The chain joins TRBV5-6 to TRBJ2-3, with D possibly matching TRBD2 (6 bases). V shed 3 bases and J shed 4 bases, with 15 bases lying between them. Germline CDR1 SGHDT, CDR2 YYEEEE. The length of the CDR3 is 15 residues. The DNA for the CDR3 is TGTGCCAGCAGCTCCTTCGGGGGACTGGCAGATACGCAGTATTTT. Its translation: CASSSFGGLADTQYF.

This clone was counted only a few times. The chain has TRBV5-1 and TRBJ2-1, with D tentatively TRBD1 (5 bases). V was pared by 3 bases and J by 4 bases, with 14 bases between. The CDR3 loop spans 15 amino acids. Germline lookup yields CDR1 SGHRS and CDR2 YFSETQ. The CDR3 DNA reads TGCGCCAGCAGCTCTCAGGGTGTAAGGTACAATGAGCAGTTCTTC. This gives the protein CASSSQGVRYNEQFF.

The rearrangement uses TRBV6-1 and TRBJ2-3; possibly TRBD1 for D (6 bases). The CDR3 length is 14 residues. The germline gives CDR1 MNHNS, CDR2 SASEGT. V lost 5 bases, J lost 4 bases, and 13 bases lay in between. The CDR3 region is CASSIVRGADTQYF. CDR3 DNA sequence: TGTGCCAGCAGTATCGTCAGGGGCGCAGATACGCAGTATTTT.

The genes are TRBV7-2 and TRBJ1-2; unclear D gene. Germline V gives CDR1 SGHTA, CDR2 FQGNSA. Trimming pared 5 bases from V and 5 bases from J, leaving 15 bases between. This CDR3 comprises 14 residues. The chain's CDR3 is CASSPGGSPYGYTF. The CDR3 nucleotides read TGTGCCAGCAGCCCAGGTGGCAGCCCTTATGGCTACACCTTC.

V usage is TRBV6-1 and J usage is TRBJ1-2; 7 nucleotides match TRBD1. The CDR3 contains 13 residues. Germline CDR1 MNHNS, CDR2 SASEGT. The J segment lost 4 bases and the V segment lost 4 bases, leaving 3 bases of the junction unmatched. CDR3 protein: CASSGQGLYGYTF. The CDR3 bases are TGTGCCAGCAGTGGACAGGGACTCTATGGCTACACCTTC.

The chain has TRBV9 and TRBJ2-7; TRBD1 agrees at 7 bases. The CDR3 runs 14 residues. V was clipped by 4 bases and J by 1 base; unmatched bases: 5. Germline V gene data show CDR1 as SGDLS and CDR2 as YYNGEE. CDR3 nucleotides: TGTGCCAGCAGCTTCGGGACAGATTCCTACGAGCAGTACTTC. Amino acid sequence: CASSFGTDSYEQYF.

The chain uses TRBV6-1 and TRBJ2-3; TRBD2 matches 8 bases. J lost 1 base, V lost 6 bases, and 6 bases had no gene match. This CDR3 contains 15 residues. Germline CDR1 MNHNS, CDR2 SASEGT. The CDR3 region has the DNA TGTGCCAGCAGGCAAGCGGGAGCGGGCACAGATACGCAGTATTTT. As protein: CASRQAGAGTDTQYF.